Presented here are 24 T cell receptor beta chains from one specimen sequenced in a study of cytomegalovirus exposure and HLA in healthy donors (dated by TCRdb to 2015 to 2018). The library was prepared using the immunoSEQ multiplex PCR assay. For the multiplex PCR, a mixture combining 60 forward primers for TCR Vbeta segments and 13 reverse primers for TCR Jbeta segments was used. TCRdb took this table from immuneACCESS and kept in-frame rearrangements with V and J called. Such tables lack part of the clones; where checked against another copy, unresolved V genes explain under half of the gap, and the rest is unexplained. Within this sample are some 76,000 clones, with roughly 90% of them counted one time only. Jointly, the top ten make up 2% of the sample. The sequenced material came from PBMCs. The receptor source for this set is a young woman in good health and CMV-seronegative.

Regarding this clone: Relative to the germline gene, one junction end is altered; a read error may explain this. The chain combines TRBV9 with TRBJ2-5; TRBD2 matches 10 bases. CDR3 length equals 17 residues. Germline V gene lookup returns CDR1 SGDLS and CDR2 YYNGEE. DNA for the CDR3: TGTGCCAGCAGCGCCCCGTCTGGAGCGGGAGGGGAAGAGACCCGGTACTTC. Translated, it gives CASSAPSGAGGEETRYF.

The rearrangement uses TRBV5-5 and TRBJ2-1; tentatively, D is TRBD1 (5 bases). CDR1 SGHKS and CDR2 YYEKEE come from the germline V gene (reference sequence). The length of the CDR3 is 14 residues. Trimming pared 4 bases from V and 0 bases from J, leaving 8 bases between. The DNA for the CDR3 is TGTGCCAGCAGCGGACACAGCTCCTACAATGAGCAGTTCTTC. It yields the protein CASSGHSSYNEQFF.

This clone occurred a few times. This chain connects TRBV7-2 to TRBJ2-5; 7 bases are a match to TRBD2. J lost 5 bases, V lost 1 base, and 4 bases had no gene match. CDR1 and CDR2 (germline): SGHTA, FQGNSA. This CDR3 contains 14 residues. This CDR3 is CASSLGLAHETQYF. The CDR3 region has the DNA TGTGCCAGCAGCTTAGGACTAGCTCACGAGACCCAGTACTTC.

The chain couples TRBV6-1 to TRBJ1-5; no reliable D call. Germline loops: CDR1 MNHNS, CDR2 SASEGT. Trimming took 4 bases from V and 4 from J, leaving 11 bases between them. This CDR3 is 14 amino acids long. The CDR3 bases are TGTGCCAGCAGTGCTGAGGAGGATAATCAGCCCCAGCATTTT. Translation gives CASSAEEDNQPQHF.

The chain combines TRBV5-4 with TRBJ2-1, with D possibly matching TRBD2 (5 bases). The CDR3 runs to 16 residues. The germline V and J ends were trimmed by 4 bases and 7 bases, with 21 bases remaining between them. Germline V gives CDR1 SGHNT, CDR2 YYREEE (reference sequence). CDR3 sequence reads: CASSVNPGIPANEQFF. The CDR3 region has the DNA TGTGCCAGCAGCGTAAACCCCGGGATTCCCGCGAATGAGCAGTTCTTC.

This clone was observed a few times. The V gene is TRBV5-1, the J gene TRBJ1-4, with 9 bases lining up with TRBD1. The V gene's germline CDR1 is SGHRS and CDR2 YFSETQ. With 2 bases clipped from V and 6 bases from J, the junction kept 8 bases outside the gene matches. The CDR3 has 16 residues. The CDR3 sequence is CASSFRRDREDEKLFF. CDR3 nucleotide sequence: TGCGCCAGCAGCTTCCGGAGGGACAGGGAGGATGAAAAACTGTTTTTT.

The gene calls are TRBV27 and TRBJ2-7; unclear D gene. CDR1 and CDR2 from the germline V gene are MNHEY and SMNVEV (reference sequence). V gave up 3 bases and J gave up 0 bases, with 6 bases separating them. This CDR3 is 13 amino acids long. The CDR3: CASSFKPSYEQYF. CDR3 coding DNA: TGTGCCAGCAGTTTCAAGCCCTCCTACGAGCAGTACTTC.

The chain combines TRBV29-1 with TRBJ1-3, with 7 bases fitting TRBD1. Germline V gives CDR1 SQVTM, CDR2 ANQGSEA. The CDR3 is 14 residues long. J gave up 2 bases and V 6 bases, and 7 bases lay outside the gene matches. CDR3 nucleotide sequence: TGCAGCGTGAGGACAGGCAGACCTGGAAACACCATATATTTT. This codes for CSVRTGRPGNTIYF.

This sequence joins TRBV7-3 and TRBJ2-3; perhaps TRBD2 as D (5 bases). The ends were cut back, 2 bases at V and 2 bases at J, with 8 bases in the middle. From germline, CDR1 is SGHTA and CDR2 FQGTGA. The CDR3 has 14 amino acids. Here the CDR3 DNA reads TGTGCCAGCAGCTTAGACTATCACACAGATACGCAGTATTTT. Protein: CASSLDYHTDTQYF.

This clone was detected once. The V call is TRBV18, the J call TRBJ2-7; 8 positions match TRBD2. Per the germline V gene, CDR1 is KGHSH and CDR2 is LQKENI. The CDR3 runs 15 residues. Trimming took 4 bases from V and 2 from J; bases not matched to a gene: 7. The chain's CDR3 is CASSLGGGLPYEQYF. CDR3 nucleotide sequence: TGTGCCAGCTCACTCGGGGGGGGCTTACCCTACGAGCAGTACTTC.

The chain joins TRBV7-9 to TRBJ2-7, with 12 bases aligning to TRBD2. Trimming removed 7 bases from V and 3 bases from J; junction bases left unmatched: 4. The CDR3 is 14 amino acids. Germline V CDR1 and CDR2: SEHNR, FQNEAQ (reference sequence). The CDR3 here is CASTWTSGNYEQYF. The CDR3 DNA reads TGTGCCAGCACCTGGACTAGCGGGAACTACGAGCAGTACTTC.

This CDR3 is CASSQASIPLRTGYNEQFF. The CDR3 nucleotides are TGCGCCAGCAGCCAAGCTTCCATCCCCCTCCGGACAGGGTACAATGAGCAGTTCTTC. The chain links TRBV4-1 to TRBJ2-1; 8 nucleotides line up with TRBD1. The CDR3 contains 19 residues. The V and J ends lost 1 base and 4 bases, in that order; junction bases with no gene match: 15. Germline V gives CDR1 MGHRA, CDR2 YSYEKL.

The chain uses TRBV28 and TRBJ2-6; no clear D gene. V dropped 2 bases and J dropped 5 bases, with 10 bases sitting between them. The germline V gene has CDR1 MDHEN and CDR2 SYDVKM. The CDR3 consists of 15 residues. CDR3 residues: CASSLPGSRANVLTF. The CDR3 region has the DNA TGTGCCAGCAGTTTACCCGGTTCTCGGGCCAACGTCCTGACTTTC.

CDR3 protein: CASSSQGISNQPQHF. The CDR3 nucleotides read TGTGCCAGCAGTTCCCAGGGGATCAGCAATCAGCCCCAGCATTTT. The gene calls are TRBV6-5 and TRBJ1-5; possibly TRBD1 for D (6 bases). The CDR3 sequence is 15 residues long. Trimming left V 4 bases short and J 1 base short, with 11 bases between. The germline V gene encodes CDR1 MNHEY and CDR2 SVGAGI.

This rearrangement joins TRBV5-1 to TRBJ2-7; 9 bases line up with TRBD1. V shed 5 bases and J 2 bases; nucleotides not matched to a gene: 8. CDR1 is SGHRS, CDR2 YFSETQ, per germline. The CDR3 runs to 15 residues. The CDR3 DNA reads TGCGCCAGCAGACGGACAGGGGCTGGGACCTACGAGCAGTACTTC. This gives the protein CASRRTGAGTYEQYF.

The chain joins TRBV7-2 to TRBJ2-1, with D tentatively TRBD1 (5 bases). This CDR3 spans 15 amino acids. The V and J ends lost 3 bases and 2 bases respectively, with 11 bases between them. CDR1 is SGHTA, CDR2 FQGNSA, per germline. In nucleotides, the CDR3 is TGTGCCAGCAGCTTGAACCCGACAGCCTACAATGAGCAGTTCTTC. As protein: CASSLNPTAYNEQFF.

This clone was counted a single time. CDR3 amino acids: CASSYWRPSGFNEQFF. The CDR3 coding sequence is TGTGCCAGCAGTTACTGGAGGCCTAGCGGGTTCAATGAGCAGTTCTTC. The chain joins TRBV6-6 to TRBJ2-1; 8 bases align to TRBD2. The CDR3 is 16 residues long. Per the germline V gene, CDR1 is MNHNY and CDR2 is SVGAGI (reference sequence). J gave up 6 bases and V 1 base, and 8 bases lay outside the gene matches.

The chain is built from TRBV19 and TRBJ2-2; 7 positions agree with TRBD1. The CDR3 sequence is 14 residues long. Germline assignment: CDR1 LNHDA and CDR2 SQIVND (reference sequence). The J segment lost 1 base and the V segment lost 7 bases, leaving 3 bases of the junction unmatched. The CDR3 DNA reads TGTGCCAGTAAGGGGGCGTTGAACACCGGGGAGCTGTTTTTT. It yields the protein CASKGALNTGELFF.

This clone was seen a single time. The chain employs TRBV5-6 and TRBJ2-2; 7 nucleotides line up with TRBD1. The germline V gene encodes CDR1 SGHDT and CDR2 YYEEEE. The CDR3 length is 14 residues. After removal of 5 bases from V and 4 bases from J, the junction contained 5 bases not matched to a gene. This CDR3 reads CASRGTGVTGELFF. The CDR3 DNA is TGTGCCAGCAGGGGAACAGGGGTCACCGGGGAGCTGTTTTTT.

The rearrangement links TRBV5-1 to TRBJ2-7, with 7 bases fitting TRBD1. The CDR3 loop spans 15 amino acids. The germline V gene encodes CDR1 SGHRS and CDR2 YFSETQ. V was clipped by 4 bases and J by 5 bases; unmatched bases: 12. The CDR3 DNA reads as TGCGCCAGCAGCCAAGAGACAGGGCACATTAACGAGCAGTACTTC. Its translation is CASSQETGHINEQYF.

The chain is built from TRBV6-1 and TRBJ2-2, with D unclear. Between the trimmed V and J ends, which lost 1 base and 8 bases, there was a span of 8 bases. The germline CDR1 and CDR2 sequences are MNHNS and SASEGT. The CDR3 contains 13 residues. This CDR3 is CASSEVAGGELFF. In nucleotides, the CDR3 is TGTGCCAGCAGTGAAGTTGCCGGTGGGGAGCTGTTTTTT.

This chain joins TRBV12-5 and TRBJ2-2; D is undetermined. The CDR3 loop spans 13 amino acids. The V and J ends lost 5 bases and 0 bases respectively, with 4 bases between them. CDR1 and CDR2 (germline): LGHNT, FRNRAP. The DNA of the CDR3 is TGTGCTAGTGGTCCCTCGAACACCGGGGAGCTGTTTTTT. Amino acid sequence: CASGPSNTGELFF.

The CDR3 nucleotides read TGTGCCAGCAGTGTACCCGGTTGGGGGGGGAACACTGAAGCTTTCTTT. Its protein is CASSVPGWGGNTEAFF. This sequence joins TRBV11-2 and TRBJ1-1; possibly TRBD1 for D (5 bases). Trimming took 6 bases from V and 1 from J, leaving 18 bases between them. This CDR3 spans 16 amino acids. Germline V gene data show CDR1 as SGHAT and CDR2 as FQNNGV.

V gene TRBV19 combines with J gene TRBJ1-3, with D perhaps TRBD1 (6 bases). The CDR3 totals 18 residues. Trimming cost V 3 bases and J 0 bases, with 18 bases left between them. Per the germline V gene, CDR1 is LNHDA and CDR2 is SQIVND (reference sequence). CDR3 DNA sequence: TGTGCCAGTAGTATCCTGCCAGGGGACCTTCTCTCTGGAAACACCATATATTTT. This sequence encodes CASSILPGDLLSGNTIYF. The full variable domain, rest sourced from reference TRBV19 and TRBJ1-3, is DGGITQSPKYLFRKEGQNVTLSCEQNLNHDAMYWYRQDPGQGLRLIYYSQIVNDFQKGDIAEGYSVSREKKESFPLTVTSAQKNPTAFYLCASSILPGDLLSGNTIYFGEGSWLTVV.